Listed below are T cell receptor beta chains from one sample, sequenced in a study of cytomegalovirus exposure and HLA in healthy donors. Data came from immunoSEQ multiplex PCR; TCRdb stores just in-frame clones and leaves some out. The repertoire holds more than 55,000 clones, with 80% as singletons. Sequencing was performed on PBMCs. These receptors all come from a woman aged 40 to 50 in good health and CMV-seronegative. CDR3s include the opening cysteine and the closing phenylalanine or tryptophan. Each record gives: clone size, V gene, D gene, J gene, CDR3 DNA, CDR3 protein. D genes are given only for firm matches. Part of the rows lack a size; the others show once, few, many or a class for expanded clones.

>few|TRBV7-2|TRBD2|TRBJ2-1
TGTGCCAGCAGCCTACTAGCGGGGTCTCCCAATGAGCAGTTCTTC
CASSLLAGSPNEQFF
>NA|TRBV5-4|TRBD2|TRBJ2-1
TGTGCCAGCAGCTCGACTAGCGGGAGTATGGATGAGCAGTTCTTC
CASSSTSGSMDEQFF
>NA|TRBV2|NA|TRBJ2-5
TGTGCCAGCAGCAACGGGCACAGGCCCCAAGAGACCCAGTACTTC
CASSNGHRPQETQYF
>NA|TRBV7-9|TRBD2|TRBJ2-1
TGTGCCAGCAGCCCGAGCGGGAGCCCTTACAATGAGCAGTTCTTC
CASSPSGSPYNEQFF
>NA|TRBV6-1|TRBD1|TRBJ2-5
TGTGCCAGCAGTGCCGGGACAGGGGGAGAGACCCAGTACTTC
CASSAGTGGETQYF
>NA|TRBV27|TRBD2|TRBJ2-3
TGTGCCAGCAGTCTACTAGCGGGGGCTAACACAGATACGCAGTATTTT
CASSLLAGANTDTQYF
>NA|TRBV6-5|TRBD1|TRBJ1-4
TGTGCCAGCAGTTATTCCGGGACAGGGTTGTCTGAAAAACTGTTTTTT
CASSYSGTGLSEKLFF
>NA|TRBV15|TRBD2|TRBJ2-7
TGTGCCACCAGCAGAGAGTTAGCGGGACGAGACGAGCAGTACTTC
CATSRELAGRDEQYF
>NA|TRBV11-3|TRBD1|TRBJ2-7
TGTGCCAGCAGCTCAGGAAACAGGGGGGAAGCCTACGAGCAGTACTTC
CASSSGNRGEAYEQYF
>NA|TRBV2|TRBD1|TRBJ1-5
TGTGCCAGCAGTGGACAGGGTCGGGAGCCCCAGCATTTT
CASSGQGREPQHF
>NA|TRBV10-3|NA|TRBJ1-6
TGTGCCATCAGTTCGGACGGCGGGAATTCACCCCTCCACTTT
CAISSDGGNSPLHF
>NA|TRBV11-1|NA|TRBJ2-5
TGTGCCAGCAGCTTAGCCCCCAGGTTCCAAGAGACCCAGTACTTC
CASSLAPRFQETQYF
>NA|TRBV7-9|TRBD1|TRBJ1-1
TGTGCCAGCAGCTTAGTCCCGGGACAGGGTACGGGTACTGAAGCTTTCTTT
CASSLVPGQGTGTEAFF